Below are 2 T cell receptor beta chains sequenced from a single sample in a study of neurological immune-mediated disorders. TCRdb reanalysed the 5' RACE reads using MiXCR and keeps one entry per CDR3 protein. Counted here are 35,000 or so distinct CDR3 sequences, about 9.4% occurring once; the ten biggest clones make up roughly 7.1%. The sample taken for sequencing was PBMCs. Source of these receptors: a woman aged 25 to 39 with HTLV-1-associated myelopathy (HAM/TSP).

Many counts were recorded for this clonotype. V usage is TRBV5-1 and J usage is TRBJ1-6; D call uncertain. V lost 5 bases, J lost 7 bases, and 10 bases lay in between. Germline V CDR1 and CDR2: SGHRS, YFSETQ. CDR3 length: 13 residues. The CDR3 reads CASRGGTNSPLHF. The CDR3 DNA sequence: TGCGCCAGCAGGGGCGGAACCAATTCACCCCTCCACTTT.

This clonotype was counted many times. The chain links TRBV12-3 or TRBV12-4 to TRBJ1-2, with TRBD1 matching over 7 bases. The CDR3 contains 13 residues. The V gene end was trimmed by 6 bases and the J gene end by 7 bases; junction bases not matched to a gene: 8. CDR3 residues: CASSRGGRAGYTF. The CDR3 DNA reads TGTGCCAGCAGCCGAGGGGGCAGGGCTGGCTACACCTTC.